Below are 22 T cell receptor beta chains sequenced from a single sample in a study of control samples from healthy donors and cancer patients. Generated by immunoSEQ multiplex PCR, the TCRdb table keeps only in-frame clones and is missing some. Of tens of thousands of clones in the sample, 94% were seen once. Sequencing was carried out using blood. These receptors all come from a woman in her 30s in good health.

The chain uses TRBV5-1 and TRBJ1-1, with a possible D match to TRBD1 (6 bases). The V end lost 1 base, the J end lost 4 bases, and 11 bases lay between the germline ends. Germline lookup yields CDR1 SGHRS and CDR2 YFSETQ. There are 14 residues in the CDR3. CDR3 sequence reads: CASSLQGTGTEAFF. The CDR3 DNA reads TGCGCCAGCAGCTTGCAGGGGACGGGCACTGAAGCTTTCTTT.

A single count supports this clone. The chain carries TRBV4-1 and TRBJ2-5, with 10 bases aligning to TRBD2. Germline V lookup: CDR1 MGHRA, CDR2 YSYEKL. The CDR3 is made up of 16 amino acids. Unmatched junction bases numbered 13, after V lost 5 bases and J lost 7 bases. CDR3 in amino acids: CASSTSAGGPELTQYF. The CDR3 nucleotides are TGCGCCAGCAGCACCTCAGCGGGGGGGCCGGAATTGACCCAGTACTTC.

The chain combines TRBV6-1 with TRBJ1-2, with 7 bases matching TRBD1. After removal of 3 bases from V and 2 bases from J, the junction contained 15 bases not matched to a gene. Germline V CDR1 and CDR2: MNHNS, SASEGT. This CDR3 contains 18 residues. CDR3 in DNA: TGTGCCAGCAGTGAGGCCGGGACAGCCGGAACCAAAAACTATGGCTACACCTTC. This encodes CASSEAGTAGTKNYGYTF.

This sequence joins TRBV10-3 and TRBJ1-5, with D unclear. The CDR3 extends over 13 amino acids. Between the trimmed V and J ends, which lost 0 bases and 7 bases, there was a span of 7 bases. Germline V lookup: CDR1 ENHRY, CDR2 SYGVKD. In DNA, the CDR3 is TGTGCCATCAGTGAGTCTCGGTTACAGCCCCAGCATTTT. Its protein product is CAISESRLQPQHF.

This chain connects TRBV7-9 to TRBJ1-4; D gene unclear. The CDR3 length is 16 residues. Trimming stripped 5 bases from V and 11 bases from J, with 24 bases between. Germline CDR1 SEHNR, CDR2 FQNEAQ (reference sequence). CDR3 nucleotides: TGTGCCAGCAGCCTTACCACCCCAGGAGCCTCGGATAAACTGTTTTTT. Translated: CASSLTTPGASDKLFF.

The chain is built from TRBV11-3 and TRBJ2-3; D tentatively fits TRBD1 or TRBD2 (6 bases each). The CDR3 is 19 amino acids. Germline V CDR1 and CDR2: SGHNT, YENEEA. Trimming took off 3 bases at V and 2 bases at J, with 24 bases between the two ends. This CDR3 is CASSLGGPWDRISTDTQYF. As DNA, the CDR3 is TGTGCCAGCAGCTTGGGGGGCCCCTGGGATCGAATTTCCACAGATACGCAGTATTTT.

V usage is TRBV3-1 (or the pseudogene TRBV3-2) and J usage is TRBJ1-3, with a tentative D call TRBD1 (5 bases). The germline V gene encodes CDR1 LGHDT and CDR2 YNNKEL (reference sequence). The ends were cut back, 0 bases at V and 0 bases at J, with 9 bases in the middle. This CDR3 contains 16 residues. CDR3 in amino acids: CASSQDRGISGNTIYF. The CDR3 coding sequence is TGTGCCAGCAGCCAAGATCGGGGGATCTCTGGAAACACCATATATTTT.

CDR3 sequence: CASSSWGAGGPQDTQYF. DNA of the CDR3: TGTGCCAGCAGTTCCTGGGGAGCGGGGGGGCCCCAAGATACGCAGTATTTT. V gene TRBV27 combines with J gene TRBJ2-3, with TRBD2 matching 10 bases. The junction had 12 bases not matched to a gene; V was cut back by 4 bases and J by 5 bases. This CDR3 is built from 17 residues. Germline CDR1 and CDR2: MNHEY and SMNVEV (reference sequence).

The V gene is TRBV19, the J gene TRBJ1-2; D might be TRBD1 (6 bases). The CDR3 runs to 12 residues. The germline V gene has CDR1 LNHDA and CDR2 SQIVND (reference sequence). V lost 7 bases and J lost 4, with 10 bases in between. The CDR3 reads CASNQGFYGYTF. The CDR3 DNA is TGTGCCAGTAATCAGGGGTTCTATGGCTACACCTTC.

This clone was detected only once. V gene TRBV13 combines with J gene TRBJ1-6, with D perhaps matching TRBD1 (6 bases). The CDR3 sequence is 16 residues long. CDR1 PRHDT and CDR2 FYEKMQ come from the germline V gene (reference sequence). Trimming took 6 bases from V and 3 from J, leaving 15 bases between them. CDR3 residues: CASRSNRDFYNSPLHF. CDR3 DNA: TGTGCCAGCAGGTCCAACAGGGACTTCTATAATTCACCCCTCCACTTT.

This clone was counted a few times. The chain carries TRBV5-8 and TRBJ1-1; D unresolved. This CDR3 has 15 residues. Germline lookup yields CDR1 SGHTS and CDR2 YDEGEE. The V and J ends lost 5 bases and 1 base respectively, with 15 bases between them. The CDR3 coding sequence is TGTGCCAGCAGTTATGGTCGGCTGCCGAACACTGAAGCTTTCTTT. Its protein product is CASSYGRLPNTEAFF.

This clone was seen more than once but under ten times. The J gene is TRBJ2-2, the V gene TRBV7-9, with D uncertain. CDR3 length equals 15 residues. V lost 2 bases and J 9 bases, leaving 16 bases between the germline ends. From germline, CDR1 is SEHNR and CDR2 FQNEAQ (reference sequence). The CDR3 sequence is CASSLPTTKSRELFF. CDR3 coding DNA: TGTGCCAGCAGCTTACCGACAACCAAAAGCCGGGAGCTGTTTTTT.

The CDR3 bases are TGTGCCAGCAGCTTAGGTGGGACCTTGGTTGCAACTAATGAAAAACTGTTTTTT. Translated: CASSLGGTLVATNEKLFF. This chain joins TRBV11-2 and TRBJ1-4; perhaps TRBD1 as D (5 bases). The CDR3 is 18 amino acids. V was trimmed by 1 base and J by 0 bases, leaving 15 bases between them. CDR1 SGHAT and CDR2 FQNNGV come from the germline V gene.

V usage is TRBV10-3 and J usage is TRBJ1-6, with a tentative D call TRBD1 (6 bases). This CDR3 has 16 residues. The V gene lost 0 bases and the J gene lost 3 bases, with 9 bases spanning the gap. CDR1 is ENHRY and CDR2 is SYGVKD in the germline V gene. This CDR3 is CAISESGQIYNSPLHF. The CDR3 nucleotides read TGTGCCATCAGTGAGTCGGGACAAATCTATAATTCACCCCTCCACTTT.

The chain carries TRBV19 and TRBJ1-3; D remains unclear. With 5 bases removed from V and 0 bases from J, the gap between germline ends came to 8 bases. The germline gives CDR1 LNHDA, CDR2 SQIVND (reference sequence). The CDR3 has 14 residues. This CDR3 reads CASSVGISGNTIYF. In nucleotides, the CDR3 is TGTGCCAGTAGTGTAGGAATCTCTGGAAACACCATATATTTT. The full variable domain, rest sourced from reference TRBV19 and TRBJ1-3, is DGGITQSPKYLFRKEGQNVTLSCEQNLNHDAMYWYRQDPGQGLRLIYYSQIVNDFQKGDIAEGYSVSREKKESFPLTVTSAQKNPTAFYLCASSVGISGNTIYFGEGSWLTVV.

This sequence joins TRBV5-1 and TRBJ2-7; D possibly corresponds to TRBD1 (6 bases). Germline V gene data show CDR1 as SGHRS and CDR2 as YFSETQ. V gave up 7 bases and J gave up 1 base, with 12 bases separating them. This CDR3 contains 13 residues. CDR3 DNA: TGCGCCAGCTCCCGGGACAATTCCTACGAGCAGTACTTC. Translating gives CASSRDNSYEQYF. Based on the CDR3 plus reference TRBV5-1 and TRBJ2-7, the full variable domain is KAGVTQTPRYLIKTRGQQVTLSCSPISGHRSVSWYQQTPGQGLQFLFEYFSETQRNKGNFPGRFSGRQFSNSRSEMNVSTLELGDSALYLCASSRDNSYEQYFGPGTRLTVT.

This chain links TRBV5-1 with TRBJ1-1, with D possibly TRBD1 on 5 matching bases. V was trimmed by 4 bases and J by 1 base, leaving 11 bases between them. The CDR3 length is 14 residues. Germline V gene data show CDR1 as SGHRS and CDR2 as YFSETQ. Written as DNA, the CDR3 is TGCGCCAGCAGCGACCAGGGAGGGAACACTGAAGCTTTCTTT. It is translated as CASSDQGGNTEAFF.

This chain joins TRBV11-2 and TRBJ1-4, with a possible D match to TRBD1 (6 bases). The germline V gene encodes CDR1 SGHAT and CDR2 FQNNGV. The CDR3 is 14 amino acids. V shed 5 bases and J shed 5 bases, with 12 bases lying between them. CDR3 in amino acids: CASSRGTSNEKLFF. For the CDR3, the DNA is TGTGCCAGCAGCCGGGGGACATCGAATGAAAAACTGTTTTTT. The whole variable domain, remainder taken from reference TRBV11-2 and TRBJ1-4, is EAGVAQSPRYKIIEKRQSVAFWCNPISGHATLYWYQQILGQGPKLLIQFQNNGVVDDSQLPKDRFSAERLKGVDSTLKIQPAKLEDSAVYLCASSRGTSNEKLFFGSGTQLSVL.

CDR3 sequence reads: CASSLTTDTQYF. For the CDR3, the DNA is TGTGCCAGCAGCTTGACCACAGATACGCAGTATTTT. The chain uses TRBV28 and TRBJ2-3; D remains ambiguous. Germline V gene data show CDR1 as MDHEN and CDR2 as SYDVKM. Trimming removed 6 bases from V and 2 bases from J, with 6 bases in between. The CDR3 extends over 12 amino acids.

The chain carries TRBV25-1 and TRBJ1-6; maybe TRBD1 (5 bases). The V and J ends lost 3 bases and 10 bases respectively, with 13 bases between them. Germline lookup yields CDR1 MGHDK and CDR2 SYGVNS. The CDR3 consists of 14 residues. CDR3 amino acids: CASSDVGGDSPLHF. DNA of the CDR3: TGTGCCAGCAGTGACGTGGGGGGTGACTCACCCCTCCACTTT.

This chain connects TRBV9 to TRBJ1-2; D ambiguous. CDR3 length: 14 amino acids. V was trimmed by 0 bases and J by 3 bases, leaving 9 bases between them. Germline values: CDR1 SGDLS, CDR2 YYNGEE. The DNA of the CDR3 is TGTGCCAGCAGCGTAGCGCCGGGCCACTATGGCTACACCTTC. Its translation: CASSVAPGHYGYTF. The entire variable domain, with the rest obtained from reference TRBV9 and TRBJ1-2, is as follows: DSGVTQTPKHLITATGQRVTLRCSPRSGDLSVYWYQQSLDQGLQFLIQYYNGEERAKGNILERFSAQQFPDLHSELNLSSLELGDSALYFCASSVAPGHYGYTFGSGTRLTVV.

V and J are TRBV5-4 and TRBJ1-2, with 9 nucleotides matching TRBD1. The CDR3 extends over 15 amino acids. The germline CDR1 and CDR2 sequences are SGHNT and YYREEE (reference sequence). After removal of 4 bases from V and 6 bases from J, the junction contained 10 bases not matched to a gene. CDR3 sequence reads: CASSPVDRGADGYTF. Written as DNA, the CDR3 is TGTGCCAGCAGCCCGGTGGACAGGGGAGCAGATGGCTACACCTTC.